The sequence of this TCR beta chain was determined in a study of cytomegalovirus exposure and HLA in healthy donors (dated by TCRdb to the late 2010s). Broadly, across the study: The 550 to 750 repertoires of the first cohort and the 95 to 150 validation repertoires were produced on the same platform, according to a later analysis. The study was designed to test whether signatures of past pathogen exposure could be identified by cataloging public T cell receptors. Besides the first cohort of around 700 subjects, a separate validation cohort made up of 120 different subjects was used. High-throughput TCR immunosequencing, statistical association of individual TCRs with disease status, and machine learning were combined to predict cytomegalovirus infection status. Overall results and qualifications from the work: A total of 150 to 200 TCR beta chains were listed by the study as associated with cytomegalovirus. Three of the identified cytomegalovirus-associated TCR beta chains were confirmed in vitro to be specific for cytomegalovirus antigens. A later analysis lacked HLA typing for the validation cohort, so it scored co-occurrence in that cohort across all 130 or so repertoires. Cytomegalovirus status was reported to be diagnosed by the classifier with high specificity and sensitivity in both the original and validation cohorts. Across donors, most TCR sequences were observed very rarely, whereas some public TCRs were present in many individuals. A later analysis found that TCRs clustered in the first cohort also tended to co-occur in the approximately 120 validation repertoires, with more than 90% of cluster scores above 0. The authors suggested that the approach could potentially be generalized to other disease states and immunological phenotypes.

The donors belonged to the validation cohort of 120 subjects, which was separate from the approximately 680-subject first cohort. A remark on this clone: The antigen it binds to is not known. No much larger clone exists at a distance of one base, and base qualities are not known.

Library preparation was by the immunoSEQ multiplex PCR assay. As for the original processing: A statistical classification framework was built for diagnosing cytomegalovirus status from the catalog of TCR beta chain sequences. Sourced from immuneACCESS, this table was stored by TCRdb with only in-frame sequences that have V and J called. A share of the clones is absent; for the studies checked, an unresolved V gene accounts for under half, and the remainder has no known explanation. V and J calls and clone size are copied from that table; D and trimming were computed from the DNA. The sample table shows 250,000 to 300,000 clones, and 86% are seen once. Roughly 0.99% of the sample is taken by the ten largest. The CDR3 has 16 amino acids, counting the end cysteine and phenylalanine. The read is trimmed to its CDR3 DNA, 48 bases read in frame from base 1. From the germline V gene, CDR1 is SGHVS and CDR2 is FNYEAQ. For this chain, trimming is 2 bases at the V end and 4 bases at the J end, and the number of junction bases without a gene match is 2.

The V and J genes are TRBV7-6 and TRBJ2-1, with 13 bases in between that match TRBD2. This receptor was obtained from a woman aged 18-29 years in good health and CMV-seronegative. The sample taken for sequencing was PBMCs. The CDR3 in this case is CASSLTSGGAYNEQFF. The DNA reads as follows: TGTGCCAGCAGCTTAACTAGCGGGGGGGCGTACAATGAGCAGTTCTTC.